This section outlines one TCR beta chain sequence together with its context. The protocol was immunoSEQ multiplex PCR, while the TCRdb copy is restricted to in-frame clones and leaves out a portion. The sample yields about 140,000 clones, 85% to 95% seen once. The data stem from a study of control samples from healthy donors and cancer patients. CDR3 length equals 17 residues. Trimming took 2 bases from V and 6 from J; bases not matched to a gene: 12. The germline gives CDR1 SGHRS, CDR2 YFSETQ. The rearrangement uses TRBV5-1 and TRBJ1-4, with TRBD1 identical over 8 bases. The sequence derives from a man aged 40-49 years in good health. The sequenced material came from blood. The CDR3 loop reads CASSFRRGLSRDEKLFF. CDR3 coding DNA: TGCGCCAGCAGCTTTCGCAGGGGGCTATCGCGGGATGAAAAACTGTTTTTT.